The rows below give T cell receptor beta chains drawn from one sample of a study of T cell responses to AZD1222 COVID-19 vaccine. TCRdb's table, derived via immunoSEQ multiplex PCR, lists solely in-frame clones and lacks some. The sample has about 84,000 clones, nearly 90% seen once. The sample in question was peripheral blood, obtained on day 0 of AZD1222 vaccination. The receptors were sampled from an adult in good health. Each CDR3 is given with its conserved first and last residue. Each record gives: D gene, V gene, clone size, J gene, CDR3 DNA, CDR3 protein. D genes are given only for firm matches. Size values are once, few and many counts, or a class for expanded clones, and some rows have none.

d_call: NA
v_call: TRBV29-1
clone_size: once
j_call: TRBJ1-2
cdr3_nt: TGCAGCGTTACCCGCGGTTTAGACAGGACAGCTAACGATGGCTACACCTTC
cdr3_aa: CSVTRGLDRTANDGYTF

d_call: NA
v_call: TRBV19
clone_size: once
j_call: TRBJ2-5
cdr3_nt: TGTGCCAGTAGTAATTCGGCCGGGGACCGAAGTCAAGAGACCCAGTACTTC
cdr3_aa: CASSNSAGDRSQETQYF

d_call: NA
v_call: TRBV7-3
clone_size: few
j_call: TRBJ2-2
cdr3_nt: TGTGCCAGCAGCTTAGGGTACCCGAACACCGGGGAGCTGTTTTTT
cdr3_aa: CASSLGYPNTGELFF

d_call: NA
v_call: TRBV7-6
clone_size: few
j_call: TRBJ1-4
cdr3_nt: TGTGCCAGCAGCTTAGCGCTTCGGGGACCAACTAATGAAAAACTGTTTTTT
cdr3_aa: CASSLALRGPTNEKLFF

d_call: NA
v_call: TRBV3-1/TRBV3-2
clone_size: NA
j_call: TRBJ2-7
cdr3_nt: TGTGCCAGCAGCCAAGGAGGACAGTTCTACGAGCAGTACTTC
cdr3_aa: CASSQGGQFYEQYF

d_call: NA
v_call: TRBV30
clone_size: NA
j_call: TRBJ1-2
cdr3_nt: TGTGCCTGGACCCCCGGGCAGGGGAACTATGGCTACACCTTC
cdr3_aa: CAWTPGQGNYGYTF

d_call: NA
v_call: TRBV4-3
clone_size: NA
j_call: TRBJ2-2
cdr3_nt: TGCGCCAGCAGCCAAGATAGACTAACCGGGGAGCTGTTTTTT
cdr3_aa: CASSQDRLTGELFF

d_call: NA
v_call: TRBV5-1
clone_size: NA
j_call: TRBJ2-6
cdr3_nt: TGCGCCAGCAGCCTGGATCTTGGGGCCAACGTCCTGACTTTC
cdr3_aa: CASSLDLGANVLTF

d_call: NA
v_call: TRBV11-3
clone_size: NA
j_call: TRBJ2-5
cdr3_nt: TGTGCCAGCAGCTTGGGCCTCCAGAGGGGAGAGACCCAGTACTTC
cdr3_aa: CASSLGLQRGETQYF

d_call: NA
v_call: TRBV29-1
clone_size: NA
j_call: TRBJ1-2
cdr3_nt: TGCAGCGTTGAAGACCAGGGACTAAACTATGGCTACACCTTC
cdr3_aa: CSVEDQGLNYGYTF